This entry describes one TCR beta chain. The sample belongs to a study of blood T cell repertoires in COVID-19. On the study more broadly: From the United States, Italy and Spain came samples of acute and convalescent COVID-19. The cDNA or gDNA used as material had been derived from T cells, B-cell-depleted T cells, or PBMCs.

Authors' analysis steps: Reference gene primer amplification yielded estimated nucleated cell counts. Method: immunoSEQ multiplex PCR; TCRdb's copy keeps in-frame clones and lacks some. That table furnishes V, J and clone size, whereas the DNA furnished D and trimming. Found here are 150,000 to 200,000 clones, roughly 89% of them singletons; the top ten hold around 3.5%. CDR3 length equals 17 residues. The chain recombines TRBV21-1 with TRBJ1-1; TRBD1 is taken as the D call from the table, unchecked against the DNA. TRBV21-1 is termed a pseudogene. The source of this sequence is a young man with active or convalescent COVID-19. Sequenced: peripheral blood. CDR3 in DNA: TGTGCCAGCAGCGTAACAGGGGGCGAAGACATGAACACTGAAGCTTTCTTT. Translated, it gives CASSVTGGEDMNTEAFF.